What follows describes a single T cell receptor beta chain. Its cognate antigen is unknown. The entry originates in a study of T cell clonotyping in hematopoietic cell transplantation. General observations from the study: At the given depth, recipient repertoires were over 95% de novo clonotypes. No sorting was done, leaving CD4 and CD8 contributions mixed.

Germline-derived CDR1 and CDR2 are SEHNR and FQNEAQ (reference sequence). Unmatched junction bases numbered 3, after V lost 5 bases and J lost 9 bases. CDR3 size: 14 residues. Generated by immunoSEQ multiplex PCR, the TCRdb table keeps only in-frame clones and is missing some. This table holds 20,000 to 30,000 clones, more than 65% found once. Documented time point: recipient sample about 28 days before transplant, after cytoreduction. The chain is built from TRBV7-9 and TRBJ1-6, with 11 bases identical to TRBD1. The source of this sequence is a woman aged 55-70 years with acute myeloid leukemia. Some clones in this sample may be carry-over from other donors' samples. Sequencing was performed on peripheral blood mononuclear cells, taken before stem cell transplant. CDR3 amino acids: CASSRGTGGSPLHF. The DNA for the CDR3 is TGTGCCAGCAGCAGAGGGACAGGGGGTTCACCCCTCCACTTT.